The clone carrying this T cell receptor beta chain was seen only once. V was pared by 8 bases and J by 4 bases, with 9 bases of the junction left unmatched. Germline CDR1 is MDHEN and CDR2 is SYDVKM. The CDR3 runs to 15 residues. The data were obtained in a study of OX40 agonist ivuxolimab in advanced cancers. About the research overall: The dose-escalation cohort was approximately 85% male, with a mean age of about 58 years, ranging about 20 to 79.

Measured with immunoSEQ multiplex PCR; TCRdb has only the in-frame clones, and not every one. The sample lists about 66,000 clones; about 89% were seen once. Sequencing used CD4+ or CD8+ T cells sorted from blood, obtained in a trial of the OX40 agonist ivuxolimab. The chain uses TRBV28 and TRBJ2-7, with 12 bases lining up with TRBD2. The sequence was collected from an adult with an advanced solid tumor such as melanoma, head and neck, liver or kidney cancer. CDR3 bases: TGTGCCAGCGGGAAGACTAGCGGGAGTTGGTACGAGCAGTACTTC. Its translation is CASGKTSGSWYEQYF.